The present T cell receptor (beta chain) was sequenced within a study of T cells in Graves' hyperthyroidism and ophthalmopathy. Findings of the study overall: Also found in blood were most expanded thyroid clonotypes above 0.001.

Patients showing uncontrolled infection, other autoimmune disease, pregnancy or lactation were ineligible. The CDR3 is made up of 13 amino acids. Germline CDR1 DFQATT, CDR2 SNEGSKA (reference sequence). It was RNA transcripts that yielded the amplified TCR beta CDR3 regions. An initial round of RT-PCR targeting the TCR CDR3 relied on the HTBI primer set. In TCRdb, the multiplex PCR reads were re-called with MiXCR into one record per CDR3 protein. The sample lists fewer than 450,000 distinct CDR3 sequences, roughly 17% occurring once. Notes on this clonotype: The antigen is undetermined. This could be a read error, since a much larger clone is one nucleotide away.

The source is a woman in her thirties with Graves' hyperthyroidism that later progressed to Graves' ophthalmopathy. The chain couples TRBV20-1 to TRBJ1-1; D might be TRBD1 (6 bases). Sequenced: blood. This chain's CDR3 is CSAYRERNTDAFF. The CDR3 nucleotides are TGCAGTGCATACAGGGAGAGGAACACTGACGCTTTCTTT.